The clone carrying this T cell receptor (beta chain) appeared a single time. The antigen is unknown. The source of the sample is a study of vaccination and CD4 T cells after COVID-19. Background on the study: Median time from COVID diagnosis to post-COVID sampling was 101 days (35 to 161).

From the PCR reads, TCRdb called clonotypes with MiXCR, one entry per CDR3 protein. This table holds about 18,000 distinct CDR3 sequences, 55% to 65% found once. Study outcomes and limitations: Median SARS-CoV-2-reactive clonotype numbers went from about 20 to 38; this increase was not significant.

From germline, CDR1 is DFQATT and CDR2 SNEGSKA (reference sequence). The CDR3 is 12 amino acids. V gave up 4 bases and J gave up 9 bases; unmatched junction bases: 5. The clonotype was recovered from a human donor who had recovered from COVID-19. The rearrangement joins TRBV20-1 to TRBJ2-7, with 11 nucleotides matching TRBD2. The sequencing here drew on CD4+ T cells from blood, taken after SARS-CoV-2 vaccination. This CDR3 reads CSATLAGDGQYF. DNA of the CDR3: TGCAGTGCTACACTAGCGGGAGATGGGCAGTACTTC.